This T cell receptor (beta chain) was profiled in a study of graft-versus-host responses after intestinal transplantation. Data came from immunoSEQ multiplex PCR; TCRdb stores just in-frame clones and leaves some out. Among 70,000 to 95,000 clones, 85% to 95% were seen once, and the ten largest hold 1.1%. As concerns this clone: What it binds is not known.

The CDR3 is 15 amino acids. V was trimmed by 0 bases and J by 5 bases, leaving 13 bases between them. Germline values: CDR1 MGHRA, CDR2 YSYEKL. This sequence joins TRBV4-1 and TRBJ1-2; the D gene is possibly TRBD1 (5 bases). This receptor was obtained from a human donor who was the organ donor for an intestinal transplant. The input for sequencing was unstimulated CD8+ T cells sorted from spleen or lymph node cells, taken before transplant. CDR3 loop: CASSQESQAGYGYTF. CDR3 DNA sequence: TGCGCCAGCAGCCAAGAGTCACAGGCAGGGTATGGCTACACCTTC.